The sequence of this T cell receptor (beta chain) was determined in a study of blood T cell repertoires in COVID-19. Using immunoSEQ multiplex PCR, the repertoire was profiled, and TCRdb retains in-frame clones only, with some absent. The sample yields some 200,000 clones, 80% to 95% seen once. The CDR3 runs to 15 residues. The V gene's germline CDR1 is SGHVS and CDR2 FQNEAQ. V lost 5 bases to trimming and J lost 2 bases, with 15 bases between them. V is TRBV7-8 and J is TRBJ1-1; TRBD1 is a possible D gene (5 bases). The clonotype comes from a man aged 45-60 years with acute or convalescent COVID-19. The specimen was peripheral blood. The CDR3 spells CASSTTGGRNTEAFF. The CDR3 coding sequence is TGTGCCAGCAGCACGACTGGGGGGAGAAACACTGAAGCTTTCTTT.